This TCR beta chain stems from a study of T cell responses to AZD1222 COVID-19 vaccine (dated by TCRdb to about 2021). Some background on the complete study: Because spike-specific TCR depth and breadth did not differ between the two schedules, AZD1222 recipients who got a second dose at roughly 4 weeks were pooled with those who got a second dose at roughly 12 weeks. A total of around 240 trial participants underwent TCR sequencing, of whom some 210 received two doses of AZD1222 and about 25 received two doses of the MenACWY control vaccine. Trial participants were enrolled by age into 18-55, 56-69 and 70-plus year subgroups, with roughly 160, 29 and 62 TCR-sequenced participants respectively. Results and caveats for the whole study, not just this receptor: No day 14 peak-response samples were available, so repertoires were characterized only after the peak T cell response. In the small 56-69-year group, the increase in depth fell short of significance, most likely because of low power. The vaccine-associated CD4 TCRs covered the entire spike protein, and the dominant responses fell in regions 160-218 and 743-854. A significant rise in spike-specific TCR breadth and depth was observed after two AZD1222 doses relative to day 0 and relative to MenACWY recipients. Participants were mostly white British, with more females than males. The authors suggested clonal diversity may have been underestimated. Nearly half of unique spike-specific TCRs reportedly recognized epitopes outside regions mutated in the B.1.351 and B.1.1.7 variants. Conclusions about previously exposed vaccinees were limited because only six or seven AZD1222 recipients were SARS-CoV-2 seropositive at baseline.

Taken from the germline V gene (reference sequence), the CDR1 and CDR2 loops are MNHEY and SMNVEV. The trim is 0 bases for V and 7 bases for J, with a gap of 10 bases between the germline ends. The CDR3 sequence holds 14 residues, the cysteine and phenylalanine included. Only the CDR3 portion is preserved as DNA: 42 bases, with reading frame beginning at the first base. In the case of this clone: Its binding antigen is unknown. No much larger clonotype is one base removed from it; base qualities were not supplied.

The CDR3 regions of human TCRbeta chains were analyzed by immunosequencing. As for the authors' bioinformatics: TCRs in the repertoires were matched against a reference library of SARS-CoV-2-specific TCRs that had been generated with the MIRA antigen-specificity platform. Breadth was defined as the fraction of unique TCRs that were SARS-CoV-2-associated. Depth was defined as the fraction of total T cells that were SARS-CoV-2-associated. Using the MIRA data, each spike-specific TCR was assigned both to the spike region to which the TCR was reactive and to a CD4 or CD8 class. Log10-transformed breadth and depth values were compared by one-way ANOVA with Sidak's multiple comparisons tests. TCRdb took this table from immuneACCESS and kept in-frame rearrangements with V and J called. Such tables lack part of the clones; where checked against another copy, unresolved V genes explain under half of the gap, and the rest is unexplained. D and trimming come from the DNA, and the V and J calls and clone size come from that table. The sample contains some 120,000 clones, 70% to 90% of them found a single time. The top ten clones comprise under 2% of the sample.

Per the publication, the time point label means: baseline before first vaccination. Samples from vaccinated people were obtained from the UK trials COV001 and COV002, which included a single-blind randomized controlled phase 2/3 trial of AZD1222 (ChAdOx1 nCoV-19) in healthy adults. For TCRbeta chain sequencing, PBMC samples were collected from trial participants at day 0 and at day 28 after the second dose. The input for sequencing was peripheral blood, taken on day 0 of AZD1222 vaccination. The sequence derives from an adult in good health. In this chain, TRBV27 is recombined with TRBJ1-5, with no reliable assignment of the D segment. The CDR3 protein is CASSLSGLGQPQHF. The nucleotide sequence reads TGTGCCAGCAGTTTATCAGGGCTAGGGCAGCCCCAGCATTTT.